This T cell receptor (beta chain) was retrieved from a study of blood T cells in healthy people across ages (dated by TCRdb to between 2014 and 2016). With respect to the entire study: In model experiments, template switching captured about one uniquely barcoded TCR beta cDNA molecule for every two T cells. Four age groups were formed from the donors: young (average approximately 15 years), middle-aged (roughly 38), aged (about 68) and long-lived (more than 75). Two additional independent replicas of 1 million unique cDNA reads from the same blood draw were analyzed for two donors (one aged 18 to 30 and one aged 80 or older). The study measured age-related changes in TCR beta repertoire diversity using deep sequencing normalized with unique cDNA molecular identifiers. To avoid experimental bias, donors of different ages were distributed randomly across sequencing lanes. The study at large found these results: Estimates of total diversity from one million sequenced T cells were regarded as lower bounds and underestimates. Observed TCR beta diversity per million T cells fell roughly linearly with age, and a significant reduction was already apparent by age roughly 40. There was a strong correlation between observed TCR beta diversity and the percentage of naive T cells measured by flow cytometry. The CMV infection status of donors was not known, potentially confounding age-related changes in expanded clonotypes. Compared with the aged group, the long-lived group had more naive CD4+ T cells, fewer expanded clones and increased TCR diversity, suggesting age selection. Conclusive comparison of naive and antigen-experienced compartments was prevented by the profiling of bulk unsorted PBMCs.

CDR1 and CDR2 (SGHTA, FQGTGA) derive from the germline V gene. Reading from cysteine to phenylalanine, the CDR3 counts 16 amino acids. Kept here is only the CDR3 DNA, which spans 48 bases and is read in frame from base 1. Relative to germline, V is 5 bases shorter and J is 2 bases shorter, with 17 bases between their ends. Comments on this clonotype: This clone's antigen is unknown. No per-base quality is available; no much larger clone lies one base away.

Preparation of the library involved 5' RACE. Sequencing took place on an Illumina HiSeq 2500. A second 7 to 11 cycle PCR used a sample-barcoded 5' primer and a J-beta primer mix. A unique molecular identifier was introduced onto each TCR beta cDNA molecule by a template-switch 5' adaptor carrying 12 random nucleotides. At least 2.5 million CDR3-containing paired-end reads were obtained from each sample. All of the RNA was converted into first-strand cDNA using the Mint cDNA synthesis kit, with a TRBC-specific oligonucleotide serving as the primer. After uracil-DNA glycosylase treatment, a first 18-cycle PCR used universal primers M1SS and BC2_uni_R on all cDNA. Per the authors' processing: For normalization, 1 million high-quality reads, each with a distinct molecular identifier, were randomly selected from each sample. Instead of being binned into consensus sequences, reads that shared molecular identifiers were thrown out. MiTCR, set to a Q25 quality threshold and the strictest error-elimination algorithm, was used for CDR3 identification, clonotype clustering and error correction. A nonparametric unseen species model using Euler transformation provided a lower-bound estimate of total TCR beta diversity. TCRdb reprocessing: public reads trimmed at Q25 with fastp, clones called with MiXCR, in-frame beta chains kept. Rows are combined by CDR3 protein, so each entry shows the most common genes and DNA. The V and J calls were determined by TCRdb, not by the authors. This sample holds fewer than 700,000 distinct CDR3 sequences; around 50% were observed only once. The biggest ten clones account for around 24% of the sample.

Donors were 40 or so systemically healthy Caucasian individuals from Russia aged roughly 6 to 95 years. About 9.1 milliliters of peripheral blood were collected from each donor into EDTA-treated Vacutainer tubes. Ficoll-Paque density-gradient centrifugation was used to isolate PBMCs, with at least 6.5 million per sample. Total RNA was extracted from PBMCs with Trizol reagent, with at least 6 micrograms obtained per sample. The percentages of naive CD45RAhigh/CD27high T cells were determined by flow cytometry on a PBMC aliquot from every donor. Material: blood. Rearrangement joined TRBV7-3 to TRBJ2-3, and possibly TRBD1, on 5 matching bases. The TCR sequence derives from a man at least 80 years old in good health. The bases read TGTGCCAGCAGCCCGACAGCGTGGGCCCCCACAGATACGCAGTATTTT. Its product reads: CASSPTAWAPTDTQYF. Extended through the reference TRBV7-3 and TRBJ2-3 proteins, this CDR3 yields the full variable domain: GAGVSQTPSNKVTEKGKYVELRCDPISGHTALYWYRQSLGQGPEFLIYFQGTGAADDSGLPNDRFFAVRPEGSVSTLKIQRTERGDSAVYLCASSPTAWAPTDTQYFGPGTRLTVL.